This T cell receptor (beta chain) was captured by sequencing in a study of cytomegalovirus exposure and HLA in healthy donors. Study-wide points: Cytomegalovirus-associated status was assigned to about 160 TCR beta chains. Rare TCR sequences predominated, though certain public TCRs were found in many donors.

V trimming: 4 bases; J trimming: 4 bases; junction bases outside the gene matches: 2. Looked up from germline, CDR1 is SQVTM and CDR2 is ANQGSEA. This CDR3 has 12 residues. In the PCR, 60 Vbeta and 13 Jbeta primers were used. TCRdb's copy holds only in-frame clones and misses some; the assay was immunoSEQ multiplex PCR. The sample records 150,000 or so clones, approximately 80% being singletons. Concerning this clone: Its antigen is currently unknown.

The chain combines TRBV29-1 with TRBJ2-7, with 9 nucleotides matching TRBD1. The sequenced sample consisted of PBMCs. The origin of this receptor is a woman aged 40-49 years in good health and CMV-seronegative. CDR3 DNA sequence: TGCAGCGTTGGACAGGGGGGGTACGAGCAGTACTTC. Encoded protein: CSVGQGGYEQYF.